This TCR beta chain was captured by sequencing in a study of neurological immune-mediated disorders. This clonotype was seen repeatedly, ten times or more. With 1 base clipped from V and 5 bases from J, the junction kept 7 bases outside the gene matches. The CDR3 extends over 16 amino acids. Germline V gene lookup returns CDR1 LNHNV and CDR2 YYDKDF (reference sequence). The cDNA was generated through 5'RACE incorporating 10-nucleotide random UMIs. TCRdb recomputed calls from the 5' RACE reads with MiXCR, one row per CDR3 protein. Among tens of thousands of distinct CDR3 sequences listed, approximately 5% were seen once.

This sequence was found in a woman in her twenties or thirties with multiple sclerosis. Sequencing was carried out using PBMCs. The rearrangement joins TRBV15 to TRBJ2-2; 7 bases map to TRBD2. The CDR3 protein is CATSRAGLGLTGELFF. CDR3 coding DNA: TGTGCCACCAGCAGAGCAGGACTAGGATTGACCGGGGAGCTGTTTTTT.